This TCR beta chain was recorded in a study of Graves' ophthalmopathy and Graves' hyperthyroidism. This CDR3 has 13 amino acids. V was cut by 11 bases and J by 11 bases, with 21 bases left in between. The germline V gene has CDR1 MNHEY and CDR2 SMNVEV (reference sequence). Amplification targeted the TCR beta CDR3 regions, with RNA transcripts as the source material. The first round was an RT-PCR with HTBI primers, and the second round was a multiplex PCR. TCRdb passed the multiplex PCR reads through MiXCR, listing each CDR3 protein once. This table holds fewer than 350,000 distinct CDR3 sequences, roughly 15% found once. Worth noting for this clonotype: What it binds is not known.

Serum thyroxine and TRAb, along with clinical symptoms, thyroid ultrasound and orbital computed tomography, were what diagnosis relied on. Someone took the PBMCs out of approximately 9 ml of fresh peripheral blood. Study conclusions and caveats: A classifier, a 13-signature model, separated ophthalmopathy from stable hyperthyroidism with about 87% sensitivity and 75% to 82% specificity.

The source material was peripheral blood. The clonotype was recovered from an adult man with Graves' ophthalmopathy. The chain has TRBV27 and TRBJ2-2, with no clear D. The CDR3: CACRVTNTSELFF. CDR3 coding DNA: TGTGCCTGCCGGGTGACGAACACCAGTGAGCTGTTTTTT.